Sequencing of this TCR beta chain was carried out in a study of blood T cell repertoires in COVID-19. The assay was immunoSEQ multiplex PCR, and TCRdb's table has in-frame clones only and misses some. In the table there are some 100,000 clones, 86% of which are singletons. The clonotype originates from a human donor in a cohort sampled during active COVID-19. Sequences were obtained from peripheral blood.

CDR3 nucleotides: TGTGCCAGCTCACCTGGACAGGGGGCGGGCGGCTATGGCTACACCTTC. Protein sequence: CASSPGQGAGGYGYTF. V is TRBV18 and J is TRBJ1-2; 11 positions match TRBD1. This CDR3 region has 16 residues. V trimming: 3 bases; J trimming: 4 bases; junction bases outside the gene matches: 7. CDR1 is KGHSH, CDR2 LQKENI, per germline.